The entry that follows covers one T cell receptor beta chain sequence. Its target antigen remains unknown. Qualities for individual bases were not recorded, and no much larger clone is one base off. Genomic DNA was isolated from the sorted cells so that the TCRbeta CDR3 region could be sequenced. The immunoSEQ Assay was used to sequence the TCRbeta CDR3 regions. Imported from immuneACCESS, the table was reduced by TCRdb to in-frame sequences with V and J called. These copies leave out some clones; in studies compared against another copy, an unresolved V gene accounts for under half, and the cause of the remainder is not known. The sample contains roughly 40,000 clones, roughly 90% of them found a single time. The biggest ten clones account for around 17% of the sample. The germline V gene encodes CDR1 SQVTM and CDR2 ANQGSEA. Between the V and J ends, shortened by 1 base and 6 bases respectively, the junction contains 6 bases. The CDR3 runs 11 amino acids, cysteine and phenylalanine included. CDR3 DNA only is kept here, 33 bases in frame from base 1.

These data originate in a study of OX40 agonist ivuxolimab in advanced cancers. With regard to the full study: Ivuxolimab was a fully human IgG2 agonistic monoclonal antibody targeting the costimulatory receptor OX40 (CD134). Three dose-escalation patients achieved partial responses, one with hepatocellular carcinoma and two with cutaneous melanoma. A male proportion of 82.7% and a mean age of 60 years, ranging from 23 to 79, were recorded for the dose-escalation cohort. The point of sequencing TCRbeta in the periphery was to test whether ivuxolimab changed TCR sequence diversity and drove clonal T-cell expansion. The monotherapy dose-escalation portion (N of about 52 patients) of the phase I ivuxolimab trial is reported in the paper. Prior anti-PD-1, anti-PD-L1 or anti-CTLA-4 therapy was permitted, and approximately 42% of dose-escalation patients had received checkpoint inhibitors. Intravenous ivuxolimab was administered to patients every 2 weeks at six dose levels: 0.01, 0.1, 0.3, 1.5, 3 and 10 mg/kg. Of the roughly 52 patients in dose escalation, some 20 had hepatocellular carcinoma, some 15 had melanoma, 9 had renal cell carcinoma and 9 had head and neck cancer. Summary of the overall study and its limitations: After ivuxolimab, CD8+ T cells had more expanded clones than CD4+ T cells on average. The antigen specificity of the clonally expanded peripheral T cells was not determined. Clonal expansion of both CD4+ and CD8+ blood T cells was observed from baseline to week 6 at doses 0.1 to 3.0 mg/kg. Low levels of normalized T-cell clonal expansion were also seen in some patients who did not respond. Partial responders in the 0.1-3.0 mg/kg groups had among the lowest normalized peripheral clonal expansion, especially among CD8+ T cells.

The trial excluded patients who had a history of autoimmune disease or who were on systemic immunosuppression. Peripheral blood for TCR sequencing was collected from all dose cohorts at baseline, on cycle 4 day 1, and on cycle 7 day 1. Samples were obtained from an open-label, multicenter, first-in-human phase I dose-escalation trial of ivuxolimab. Adults with locally advanced or metastatic melanoma, renal cell, hepatocellular, or head and neck squamous cell carcinoma were enrolled in the trial. Before TCR sequencing, CD4+ and CD8+ T cells were separately sorted from peripheral blood. Recombination linked TRBV29-1 to TRBJ1-2, with no reliable assignment of the D segment. The TCR originated in an adult with an advanced solid tumor such as melanoma, head and neck, liver or kidney cancer. This material consisted of CD4+ or CD8+ T cells sorted from blood, taken in a trial of the OX40 agonist ivuxolimab. The DNA sequence is as follows: TGCAGCGTTGAAGGGCGGCATGGCTACACCTTC. It encodes CSVEGRHGYTF.